This is a list of T cell receptor beta chains from one sample in a study of brain T cells in children with intractable seizures. Profiling relied on immunoSEQ multiplex PCR, and the TCRdb table lists in-frame clones only, not all of them. The sample consists of about 80,000 clones, approximately 89% of them appearing once. The specimen was peripheral blood, collected at surgery. The receptors were gathered from a girl aged 2 to 10 with Rasmussen encephalitis and intractable seizures. Both conserved end residues are part of each CDR3. The D gene is left open where the match is weak. Clone size is not always given. Where it is, it says once, few, many or a class for expanded clones.

d_gene	v_gene	j_gene	abundance	CDR3aa	CDR3nt
TRBD2	TRBV5-4	TRBJ2-3	-	CASSSPGLGTDTQYF	TGTGCCAGCAGCTCCCCGGGACTAGGCACAGATACGCAGTATTTT
-	TRBV2	TRBJ1-5	-	CASGRHGNQPQHF	TGTGCCAGCGGGCGGCATGGCAATCAGCCCCAGCATTTT
TRBD2	TRBV5-4	TRBJ2-3	-	CASSFSGRAGITDTQYF	TGTGCCAGCAGCTTTAGCGGGAGGGCCGGGATCACAGATACGCAGTATTTT
-	TRBV5-4	TRBJ2-1	-	CASRQDIQKNNEQFF	TGTGCCAGCAGACAGGACATCCAAAAAAACAATGAGCAGTTCTTC
-	TRBV24-1	TRBJ2-3	-	CATSDVDTQYF	TGTGCCACCAGTGATGTGGATACGCAGTATTTT
-	TRBV6-5	TRBJ1-1	-	CASEGTRGEAFF	TGTGCCAGCGAGGGGACCAGGGGTGAAGCTTTCTTT
-	TRBV11-2	TRBJ1-1	-	CASSLDYYTEAFF	TGTGCCAGCAGCTTAGATTATTACACTGAAGCTTTCTTT
TRBD2	TRBV4-1	TRBJ2-7	-	CASSQQLLAVYEQYF	TGCGCCAGCAGCCAACAGCTACTAGCGGTTTACGAGCAGTACTTC
-	TRBV7-2	TRBJ1-2	-	CASSLDGGANYGYTF	TGTGCCAGCAGCTTAGATGGGGGCGCTAACTATGGCTACACCTTC
-	TRBV5-1	TRBJ2-3	once	CASSLDLGSTDTQYF	TGCGCCAGCAGCTTGGACCTGGGCTCCACAGATACGCAGTATTTT
TRBD1	TRBV13	TRBJ2-7	-	CASSLHRGYEQYF	TGTGCCAGCAGCTTGCACAGGGGCTACGAGCAGTACTTC
-	TRBV2	TRBJ2-7	-	CASRAQGPGHEQYF	TGTGCCAGCAGAGCACAGGGTCCTGGGCACGAGCAGTACTTC
-	TRBV6-6	TRBJ1-2	once	CASSYSANYGYTF	TGTGCCAGCAGTTACTCGGCTAACTATGGCTACACCTTC
TRBD2	TRBV5-6	TRBJ2-2	-	CASSLASGGAGELFF	TGTGCCAGCAGCTTGGCTAGCGGGGGGGCCGGGGAGCTGTTTTTT
-	TRBV19	TRBJ2-4	-	CAIHVGAKNIQYF	TGTGCCATCCATGTCGGGGCCAAAAACATTCAGTACTTC
-	TRBV3-1/TRBV3-2	TRBJ2-1	-	CASSQAGTGSYNEQFF	TGTGCCAGCAGCCAGGCCGGGACGGGCTCCTACAATGAGCAGTTCTTC
-	TRBV20-1	TRBJ2-5	-	CSASRGGARETQYF	TGCAGTGCTAGTAGGGGGGGGGCCCGGGAGACCCAGTACTTC
-	TRBV27	TRBJ1-6	-	CASSKYRDSPLHF	TGTGCCAGCAGTAAATACAGGGATTCACCCCTCCACTTT
-	TRBV6-4	TRBJ1-1	-	CASSDLPGGNTEAFF	TGTGCCAGCAGTGACTTACCAGGCGGGAACACTGAAGCTTTCTTT
-	TRBV7-6	TRBJ1-1	-	CASSYVGDLNTEAFF	TGTGCCAGCAGCTACGTAGGGGATTTGAACACTGAAGCTTTCTTT
-	TRBV4-1	TRBJ1-2	-	CASSQEIRTNYGYTF	TGCGCCAGCAGCCAAGAAATAAGAACTAACTATGGCTACACCTTC
-	TRBV24-1	TRBJ2-3	-	CATSDFPTSTDTQYF	TGTGCCACCAGTGATTTCCCCACTAGCACAGATACGCAGTATTTT